The TCR beta chain under discussion was sequenced for a study of response to subunit inactivated influenza vaccine. This clonotype was recorded many times. Its antigen is not identified. The V gene end was trimmed by 7 bases and the J gene end by 0 bases; junction bases not matched to a gene: 7. Germline V gene data show CDR1 as LGHNA and CDR2 as YNFKEQ. The CDR3 consists of 16 residues. Study-level findings and limits: Few new T cells, the authors suggested, are recruited by each seasonal influenza vaccination.

One entry per CDR3 protein, called by TCRdb with MiXCR from the RT-PCR reads. The sample shows roughly 160,000 distinct CDR3 sequences, roughly 10% of them seen only once. This rearrangement joins TRBV4-2 to TRBJ2-1; 9 bases agree with TRBD2. The starting material was CD8+ T cells sorted from PBMCs, obtained 23 months after vaccination. The origin of this receptor is a man aged 50 to 69 who received an inactivated influenza vaccine. This CDR3 reads CASKASGMSSYNEQFF. Written as DNA, the CDR3 is TGTGCCAGCAAGGCTAGCGGGATGAGCTCCTACAATGAGCAGTTCTTC.